These T cell receptor beta chains were read from a single sample in a study of blood T cell repertoires in COVID-19. Profiled with immunoSEQ multiplex PCR; TCRdb holds only in-frame clones, not every one. Of about 300,000 clones in the sample, about 83% were seen once. The specimen sequenced was peripheral blood. These receptors were collected from a woman aged 45-60 years with acute or convalescent COVID-19. Both conserved end residues are part of each CDR3. A D gene is named only where the DNA matches it firmly. Size values are once, few and many counts, or a class for expanded clones, and some rows have none.

V gene: TRBV28
J gene: TRBJ1-5
CDR3 length: 15
D gene: .
clone size: .
CDR3 DNA: TGTGCCAGCAGTTTCTACGACAGCCCCAATCAGCCCCAGCATTTT
CDR3 protein: CASSFYDSPNQPQHF

V gene: TRBV6-6
J gene: TRBJ1-5
CDR3 length: 14
D gene: TRBD1
clone size: .
CDR3 DNA: TGTGCCAGCAGCCCCGACAGGGGTAGTCAGCCCCAGCATTTT
CDR3 protein: CASSPDRGSQPQHF

V gene: TRBV28
J gene: TRBJ2-7
CDR3 length: 16
D gene: .
clone size: .
CDR3 DNA: TGTGCCAGCAGTTTCCCTTCTGAGAAGATCTCCTACGAGCAGTACTTC
CDR3 protein: CASSFPSEKISYEQYF

V gene: TRBV2
J gene: TRBJ1-1
CDR3 length: 15
D gene: .
clone size: .
CDR3 DNA: TGTGCCAGCAGCGAGACCAGGGGAGCGAACACTGAAGCTTTCTTT
CDR3 protein: CASSETRGANTEAFF

V gene: TRBV27
J gene: TRBJ1-2
CDR3 length: 14
D gene: TRBD1
clone size: .
CDR3 DNA: TGTGCCAGCAGTCCGGACAGGGGGCTTGCTGGCTACACCTTC
CDR3 protein: CASSPDRGLAGYTF

V gene: TRBV5-1
J gene: TRBJ2-4
CDR3 length: 15
D gene: TRBD1
clone size: .
CDR3 DNA: TGCGCCAGCAGCTTACCTACAGGGGGCAAAAACATTCAGTACTTC
CDR3 protein: CASSLPTGGKNIQYF

V gene: TRBV28
J gene: TRBJ1-5
CDR3 length: 14
D gene: .
clone size: .
CDR3 DNA: TGTGCCAGCCGACAGGCCCTAAGCAATCAGCCCCAGCATTTT
CDR3 protein: CASRQALSNQPQHF

V gene: TRBV9
J gene: TRBJ2-2
CDR3 length: 18
D gene: TRBD1
clone size: .
CDR3 DNA: TGTGCCAGCAGCGTATCCTTTTTGGGACAGGGATACACCGGGGAGCTGTTTTTT
CDR3 protein: CASSVSFLGQGYTGELFF

V gene: TRBV27
J gene: TRBJ2-7
CDR3 length: 17
D gene: TRBD1
clone size: .
CDR3 DNA: TGTGCCAGCAGTTTAACGGGACAGGGGCCGGAGGCCTACGAGCAGTACTTC
CDR3 protein: CASSLTGQGPEAYEQYF

V gene: TRBV7-2
J gene: TRBJ2-1
CDR3 length: 15
D gene: TRBD1
clone size: .
CDR3 DNA: TGTGCCAGCAGCTTCCGTCAGGGGGACTACAATGAGCAGTTCTTC
CDR3 protein: CASSFRQGDYNEQFF

V gene: TRBV30
J gene: TRBJ2-7
CDR3 length: 15
D gene: .
clone size: once
CDR3 DNA: TGTGCCTGGAGTGTAGATTTTGGGGGCGCGTACGAGCAGTACTTC
CDR3 protein: CAWSVDFGGAYEQYF

V gene: TRBV5-1
J gene: TRBJ1-2
CDR3 length: 16
D gene: TRBD1
clone size: .
CDR3 DNA: TGCGCCAGCAGCTTAACCGATGGACAGGGGGCCTATGGCTACACCTTC
CDR3 protein: CASSLTDGQGAYGYTF

V gene: TRBV5-1
J gene: TRBJ2-5
CDR3 length: 13
D gene: .
clone size: .
CDR3 DNA: TGCGCCAGCAGCTTCGGGTTTGCGGAGACCCAGTACTTC
CDR3 protein: CASSFGFAETQYF

V gene: TRBV9
J gene: TRBJ1-6
CDR3 length: 14
D gene: .
clone size: .
CDR3 DNA: TGTGCCAGCAGCGTAGTTGGGGGCGGCTCACCCCTCCACTTT
CDR3 protein: CASSVVGGGSPLHF

V gene: TRBV18
J gene: TRBJ1-5
CDR3 length: 12
D gene: .
clone size: .
CDR3 DNA: TGTGCCAGCTCACAACGGGGTCCGCCCCAGCATTTT
CDR3 protein: CASSQRGPPQHF

V gene: TRBV7-9
J gene: TRBJ1-6
CDR3 length: 15
D gene: TRBD1
clone size: .
CDR3 DNA: TGTGCCAGCAGCTTAAGGACAGGGGGAGGATCACCCCTCCACTTT
CDR3 protein: CASSLRTGGGSPLHF

V gene: TRBV7-2
J gene: TRBJ1-3
CDR3 length: 15
D gene: TRBD1
clone size: few
CDR3 DNA: TGTGCCAGCAGTTGGGACAGGGTATCCGGAAACACCATATATTTT
CDR3 protein: CASSWDRVSGNTIYF

V gene: TRBV10-3
J gene: TRBJ1-2
CDR3 length: 14
D gene: .
clone size: few
CDR3 DNA: TGTGCCATCAGTGAGTCAGGGGTTGACGGCGCCTACACCTTC
CDR3 protein: CAISESGVDGAYTF

V gene: TRBV10-3
J gene: TRBJ1-1
CDR3 length: 18
D gene: TRBD1
clone size: .
CDR3 DNA: TGTGCCATCAGTGAGTCTATCTATCGGACAGGAAGAGGCACTGAAGCTTTCTTT
CDR3 protein: CAISESIYRTGRGTEAFF

V gene: TRBV11-3
J gene: TRBJ2-3
CDR3 length: 14
D gene: .
clone size: .
CDR3 DNA: TGTGCCAGCAGCTCGCGACAGCGCACAGATACGCAGTATTTT
CDR3 protein: CASSSRQRTDTQYF

V gene: TRBV12-3/TRBV12-4
J gene: TRBJ1-2
CDR3 length: 13
D gene: .
clone size: .
CDR3 DNA: TGTGCCAGCACCCTTTGGCAGGGTCAAGGCTACACCTTC
CDR3 protein: CASTLWQGQGYTF

V gene: TRBV28
J gene: TRBJ1-1
CDR3 length: 14
D gene: TRBD1
clone size: once
CDR3 DNA: TGTGCCACAGAGACAGGGGGTATGAACACTGAAGCTTTCTTT
CDR3 protein: CATETGGMNTEAFF

V gene: TRBV28
J gene: TRBJ1-5
CDR3 length: 14
D gene: TRBD1
clone size: .
CDR3 DNA: TGTGCCAGCAGACCCACAGGGGGCGTTCAGCCCCAGCATTTT
CDR3 protein: CASRPTGGVQPQHF

V gene: TRBV5-8
J gene: TRBJ2-6
CDR3 length: 13
D gene: .
clone size: few
CDR3 DNA: TGTGCCAGCAGCTTATATGGGGCCAACGTCCTGACTTTC
CDR3 protein: CASSLYGANVLTF

V gene: TRBV6-2/TRBV6-3
J gene: TRBJ1-5
CDR3 length: 16
D gene: TRBD1
clone size: .
CDR3 DNA: TGTGCCAGCAGTTACTCGGGCAGGGGGGCGTACCAGCCCCAGCATTTT
CDR3 protein: CASSYSGRGAYQPQHF

V gene: TRBV18
J gene: TRBJ2-1
CDR3 length: 14
D gene: .
clone size: .
CDR3 DNA: TGTGCCAGCTCACATGACATCTCCTACAATGAGCAGTTCTTC
CDR3 protein: CASSHDISYNEQFF

V gene: TRBV5-1
J gene: TRBJ2-7
CDR3 length: 17
D gene: TRBD2
clone size: .
CDR3 DNA: TGCGCCAGCAGCCGTACGCATACTAGCGGGTTTTCCTACGAGCAGTACTTC
CDR3 protein: CASSRTHTSGFSYEQYF

V gene: TRBV7-9
J gene: TRBJ1-5
CDR3 length: 13
D gene: .
clone size: few
CDR3 DNA: TGTGCCAGCAGCTTAGACCCAGGTCAGCCCCAGCATTTT
CDR3 protein: CASSLDPGQPQHF

V gene: TRBV2
J gene: TRBJ1-2
CDR3 length: 13
D gene: TRBD1
clone size: once
CDR3 DNA: TGTGCCAGCACTTTTGAGACAGGGGTGGGCTACACCTTC
CDR3 protein: CASTFETGVGYTF

V gene: TRBV27
J gene: TRBJ1-4
CDR3 length: 15
D gene: TRBD1
clone size: .
CDR3 DNA: TGTGCCAGCAGTTACTCCCAGGGGGCCCGGGAAAAACTGTTTTTT
CDR3 protein: CASSYSQGAREKLFF

V gene: TRBV15
J gene: TRBJ1-5
CDR3 length: 15
D gene: TRBD1
clone size: .
CDR3 DNA: TGTGCCACCAGCAGACGGGGACAGCCAGATCAGCCCCAGCATTTT
CDR3 protein: CATSRRGQPDQPQHF

V gene: TRBV4-1
J gene: TRBJ2-7
CDR3 length: 16
D gene: TRBD2
clone size: once
CDR3 DNA: TGCGCCAGCAGCCCTCAGCGGGGACTAGCTTCCTACGAGCAGTACTTC
CDR3 protein: CASSPQRGLASYEQYF

V gene: TRBV4-1
J gene: TRBJ2-3
CDR3 length: 17
D gene: TRBD2
clone size: .
CDR3 DNA: TGCGCCAGCAGCCTAAACCCCGCTAGCGGAGGCACAGATACGCAGTATTTT
CDR3 protein: CASSLNPASGGTDTQYF

V gene: TRBV7-9
J gene: TRBJ2-6
CDR3 length: 15
D gene: .
clone size: .
CDR3 DNA: TGTGCCAGCAGTCTCAGGGTGGCTGGGGCCAACGTCCTGACTTTC
CDR3 protein: CASSLRVAGANVLTF

V gene: TRBV10-3
J gene: TRBJ1-5
CDR3 length: 16
D gene: .
clone size: .
CDR3 DNA: TGTGCCATCAGTGAGTCGACTTCGGCCAGAGGGCGGCCCCAGCATTTT
CDR3 protein: CAISESTSARGRPQHF

V gene: TRBV29-1
J gene: TRBJ2-7
CDR3 length: 14
D gene: TRBD2
clone size: .
CDR3 DNA: TGCAGCGTTGAAGTGGGGGAGGGCTCCTACGAGCAGTACTTC
CDR3 protein: CSVEVGEGSYEQYF

V gene: TRBV28
J gene: TRBJ2-7
CDR3 length: 15
D gene: TRBD2
clone size: .
CDR3 DNA: TGTGCCAGCAGTCCACGACTAGCGATATCCTACGAGCAGTACTTC
CDR3 protein: CASSPRLAISYEQYF

V gene: TRBV30
J gene: TRBJ2-5
CDR3 length: 15
D gene: .
clone size: .
CDR3 DNA: TGTGCCTGGAGTGTACTGACAGGCCAAGGGGAGACCCAGTACTTC
CDR3 protein: CAWSVLTGQGETQYF

V gene: TRBV7-6
J gene: TRBJ1-2
CDR3 length: 15
D gene: TRBD1
clone size: .
CDR3 DNA: TGTGCCAGCAGCCTAAGTCTACAGGGGCGATTCGGCTACACCTTC
CDR3 protein: CASSLSLQGRFGYTF

V gene: TRBV7-9
J gene: TRBJ2-7
CDR3 length: 15
D gene: .
clone size: .
CDR3 DNA: TGTGCCAGCAGCTTAGTCGGTAGCGCCTCCTACGAGCAGTACTTC
CDR3 protein: CASSLVGSASYEQYF

V gene: TRBV4-1
J gene: TRBJ1-2
CDR3 length: 15
D gene: TRBD1
clone size: .
CDR3 DNA: TGCGCCAGCAGCCAAGGGACAGGGATCGGCTATGGCTACACCTTC
CDR3 protein: CASSQGTGIGYGYTF

V gene: TRBV28
J gene: TRBJ1-5
CDR3 length: 16
D gene: .
clone size: once
CDR3 DNA: TGTGCCAGCAGTTTATGGATGGGGGGTTCTCACCAGCCCCAGCATTTT
CDR3 protein: CASSLWMGGSHQPQHF

V gene: TRBV5-4
J gene: TRBJ2-7
CDR3 length: 14
D gene: TRBD2
clone size: .
CDR3 DNA: TGTGCCAGCAGCTTACTAGCGGGAGGAGGGGAGCAGTACTTC
CDR3 protein: CASSLLAGGGEQYF

V gene: TRBV11-3
J gene: TRBJ1-1
CDR3 length: 13
D gene: .
clone size: .
CDR3 DNA: TGTGCCAGCAGCTTCGGGGGAGGCACTGAAGCTTTCTTT
CDR3 protein: CASSFGGGTEAFF

V gene: TRBV7-2
J gene: TRBJ2-3
CDR3 length: 16
D gene: TRBD2
clone size: .
CDR3 DNA: TGTGCCAGCAGCCTCACTTTGGGAGGGCCCATAGATACGCAGTATTTT
CDR3 protein: CASSLTLGGPIDTQYF